This T cell receptor (beta chain) was captured by sequencing in a study of blood T cells in healthy people across ages. Per sample, extraction of total RNA gave at least 5.5 micrograms in every case. This clonotype was counted at least ten times. For the second PCR, which ran for 7 to 11 cycles, a sample-barcoded 5' primer and a J-beta primer mix were used. TCRdb ran MiXCR on the 5' RACE reads and lists one entry per CDR3 protein. Of about 640,000 distinct CDR3 sequences listed, roughly 31% were seen once; the top ten hold 15% to 19%. The CDR3 consists of 15 residues. Unmatched junction bases numbered 6, after V lost 0 bases and J lost 4 bases. The V gene's germline CDR1 is SGDLS and CDR2 YYNGEE.

The gene calls are TRBV9 and TRBJ2-5; 7 nucleotides agree with TRBD1. The specimen sequenced was blood. The sequence was collected from an elderly woman in good health. As DNA, the CDR3 is TGTGCCAGCAGCGTAGCTACAGGGGTCGGAGAGACCCAGTACTTC. Its protein is CASSVATGVGETQYF.